This T cell receptor beta chain originates from a study of cytomegalovirus exposure and HLA in healthy donors. Study observations and caveats: Using a false discovery rate of 0.05, a later analysis showed that 15,000 to 20,000 TCR beta sequences were associated with HLA alleles.

CDR3 size: 15 residues. Trimming removed 4 bases at V and 0 bases at J, with 12 bases between. Germline V gives CDR1 LGHNA, CDR2 YSLEER. The study ran its PCR with 60 Vbeta and 13 Jbeta primers. The assay was immunoSEQ multiplex PCR, and TCRdb's table has in-frame clones only and misses some. The table shows about 130,000 clones, with roughly 70% occurring only once. In regard to this clone: Its antigen is unidentified.

The V call is TRBV4-3, the J call TRBJ1-1; D not certain. This TCR came from a young man in good health and CMV-seropositive. Source material: PBMCs. CDR3 residues: CASSPRATLNTEAFF. CDR3 in DNA: TGCGCCAGCAGCCCAAGAGCCACTTTGAACACTGAAGCTTTCTTT.